This T cell receptor (beta chain) is drawn from a study of T cells in Graves' hyperthyroidism and ophthalmopathy. Ten or more counts support this clonotype. Its antigen is as yet unknown. Template material for amplifying TCR beta CDR3 regions consisted of RNA transcripts. The TCR CDR3 was amplified in a first-round RT-PCR using the HTBI primer set. TCRdb used MiXCR to reprocess the multiplex PCR reads, holding one entry per CDR3 protein. Of approximately 640,000 distinct CDR3 sequences detected, around a sixth appear once; the ten largest clones hold 15% to 19%. Findings of the study overall: Blood samples included most of the expanded thyroid clonotypes exceeding 0.001. The model forecast ophthalmopathy, anticipating it by a median approximately 6 months before onset.

The CDR3 is 15 amino acids. Trimming left V 1 base short and J 3 bases short, with 12 bases between. The germline gives CDR1 KGHSH, CDR2 LQKENI. Across 18 months, stable Graves' hyperthyroidism was marked by no progression to ophthalmopathy. Lactation, pregnancy, other autoimmune disease or uncontrolled infection led to exclusion of patients. The J gene is TRBJ1-2, the V gene TRBV18; TRBD1 is a possible D gene (5 bases). Sequencing was carried out using blood. The source of this sequence is a man aged 50-60 years with Graves' hyperthyroidism. The CDR3 sequence: CASSPLGRTDYGYTF. CDR3 bases: TGTGCCAGCTCACCACTGGGACGGACGGACTATGGCTACACCTTC.